This T cell receptor (beta chain) came from a study of graft-versus-host responses after intestinal transplantation. Per the germline V gene, CDR1 is MGHDK and CDR2 is SYGVNS. After removal of 5 bases from V and 4 bases from J, the junction contained 11 bases not matched to a gene. This CDR3 contains 16 residues. Profiled with immunoSEQ multiplex PCR; TCRdb holds only in-frame clones, not every one. This table holds about 30,000 clones, just under 95% found once. Sequences were derived from PBMCs, sampled approximately 66 days after intestinal transplant. The chain recombines TRBV25-1 with TRBJ2-5, with 9 bases that match TRBD1. This TCR was recovered from a human patient who received an intestinal transplant, so some T cells may come from the graft donor. The CDR3 DNA reads as TGTGCCAGCAGTACGGGACAGGGAACATTTGCAGAGACCCAGTACTTC. Translated: CASSTGQGTFAETQYF.